Each of the 5 T cell receptor beta chains below was sequenced from the same sample in a study of regulatory T cells in long-lasting Graves disease (dated by TCRdb to the early 2020s). Library prep was done by multiplex PCR. The run used an Illumina HiSeq 4000. TCR beta libraries were built with iRepertoire HTBI primers and Arm-PCR amplification of CDR3 regions. TCRdb reanalyzed the raw reads on its own, using fastp at Q25 for trimming and MiXCR for clone calling, and kept in-frame beta chains. One record per CDR3 amino acid sequence lists the most common genes and DNA. Counted in this sample were about 620,000 distinct CDR3 sequences; approximately 15% of them appeared once. Approximately 18% of the sample is held by the ten biggest clonotypes. The time point label corresponds to: newly diagnosed GD, antithyroid drugs for less than 3 months. RNA was extracted from PBMCs in TRIzol for both TCR sequencing and RNA sequencing.

The same data also contributed to another study, on T cells in Graves' hyperthyroidism and ophthalmopathy.

Source: peripheral blood mononuclear cells (PBMCs), taken at new diagnosis, from a patient treated with antithyroid drugs. The receptors were sampled from a woman aged 25 to 39 with Graves disease. Donor details come from another sample of the same person, matched by shared clones.

The chain is built from TRBV19 and TRBJ1-2; no clear D. The germline V and J ends were trimmed by 0 bases and 2 bases, with 10 bases remaining between them. Germline lookup yields CDR1 LNHDA and CDR2 SQIVND (reference sequence). The CDR3 sequence is 15 residues long. Here the CDR3 DNA reads TGTGCCAGTAGTATAGATAAACGGGGAAACTATGGCTACACCTTC. Its protein is CASSIDKRGNYGYTF.

With regard to this clonotype: A single base separates this from a much larger clone, so it may be a read error. No conserved phenylalanine or tryptophan ends this CDR3, so it is likely a read error. The V gene is TRBV29-1, the J gene TRBJ1-1, with D unresolved. V lost 4 bases, J lost 0 bases, and 9 bases lay in between. This CDR3 contains 13 residues. Germline values: CDR1 SQVTM, CDR2 ANQGSEA. The CDR3 reads CSVARVLNTEAFL. In DNA form, the CDR3 reads TGCAGCGTTGCTCGGGTGCTGAACACTGAAGCTTTCCTT.

This clonotype was seen repeatedly, ten times or more. The rearrangement uses TRBV7-6 and TRBJ2-5; no reliable D call. There are 16 residues in the CDR3. V lost 6 bases, J lost 5 bases, and 22 bases lay in between. Germline values: CDR1 SGHVS, CDR2 FNYEAQ. CDR3 sequence: CASSRSPPPGGETQYF. CDR3 nucleotides: TGTGCCAGCAGTCGAAGCCCCCCCCCTGGTGGGGAGACCCAGTACTTC.

The chain couples TRBV19 to TRBJ2-3; 7 nucleotides align to TRBD2. The CDR3 extends over 17 amino acids. The germline CDR1 and CDR2 sequences are LNHDA and SQIVND (reference sequence). V was clipped by 4 bases and J by 4 bases; unmatched bases: 14. The CDR3 protein is CASSTTGGSSLADTQYF. DNA for the CDR3: TGTGCCAGTAGTACGACCGGCGGGAGTTCGTTAGCAGATACGCAGTATTTT.

The J gene is TRBJ2-7, the V gene TRBV20-1; D is undetermined. Germline V gene data show CDR1 as DFQATT and CDR2 as SNEGSKA (reference sequence). CDR3 length: 15 amino acids. Trimming pared 0 bases from V and 2 bases from J, leaving 14 bases between. Written as DNA, the CDR3 is TGCAGTGCTAGAGATTACCTAGACCCACCCTACGAGCAGTACTTC. It yields the protein CSARDYLDPPYEQYF.